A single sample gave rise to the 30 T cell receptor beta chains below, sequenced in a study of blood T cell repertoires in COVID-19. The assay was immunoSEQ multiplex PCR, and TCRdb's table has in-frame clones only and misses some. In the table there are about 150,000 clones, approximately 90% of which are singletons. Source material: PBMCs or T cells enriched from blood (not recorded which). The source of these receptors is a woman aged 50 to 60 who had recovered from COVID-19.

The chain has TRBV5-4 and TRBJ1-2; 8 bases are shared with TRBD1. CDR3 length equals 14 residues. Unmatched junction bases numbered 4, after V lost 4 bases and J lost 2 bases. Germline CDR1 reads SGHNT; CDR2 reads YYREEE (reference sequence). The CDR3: CASSMDRANYGYTF. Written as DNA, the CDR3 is TGTGCCAGCAGCATGGACAGGGCAAACTATGGCTACACCTTC.

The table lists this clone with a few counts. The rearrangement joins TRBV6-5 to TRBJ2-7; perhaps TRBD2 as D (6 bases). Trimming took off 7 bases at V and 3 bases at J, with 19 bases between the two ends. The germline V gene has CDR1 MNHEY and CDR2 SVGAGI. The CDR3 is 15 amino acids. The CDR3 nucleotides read TGTGCCAGCATCCAAATCGGGAGCCCCCTCTACGAGCAGTACTTC. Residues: CASIQIGSPLYEQYF.

The CDR3 protein is CASSLAPGETQYF. CDR3 nucleotides: TGTGCCAGCAGCCTCGCTCCGGGGGAGACCCAGTACTTC. This chain connects TRBV7-2 to TRBJ2-5, with D possibly being TRBD2 (5 bases). Germline V lookup: CDR1 SGHTA, CDR2 FQGNSA. The germline V and J ends were trimmed by 5 bases and 5 bases, with 12 bases remaining between them. The CDR3 loop spans 13 amino acids.

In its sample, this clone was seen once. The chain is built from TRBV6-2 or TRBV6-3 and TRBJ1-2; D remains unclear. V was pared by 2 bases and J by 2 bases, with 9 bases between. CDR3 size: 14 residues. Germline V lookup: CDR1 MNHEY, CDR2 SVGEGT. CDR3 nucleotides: TGTGCCAGCAGTTACGTCTCCGCGAACTATGGCTACACCTTC. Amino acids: CASSYVSANYGYTF.

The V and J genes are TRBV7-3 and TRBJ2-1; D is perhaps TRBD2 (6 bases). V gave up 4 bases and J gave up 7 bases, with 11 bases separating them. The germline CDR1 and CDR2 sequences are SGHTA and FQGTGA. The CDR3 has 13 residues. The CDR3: CASSYLARNEQFF. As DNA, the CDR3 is TGTGCCAGCAGCTATCTAGCGAGGAATGAGCAGTTCTTC. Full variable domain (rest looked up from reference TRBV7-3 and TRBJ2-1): GAGVSQTPSNKVTEKGKYVELRCDPISGHTALYWYRQSLGQGPEFLIYFQGTGAADDSGLPNDRFFAVRPEGSVSTLKIQRTERGDSAVYLCASSYLARNEQFFGPGTRLTVL.

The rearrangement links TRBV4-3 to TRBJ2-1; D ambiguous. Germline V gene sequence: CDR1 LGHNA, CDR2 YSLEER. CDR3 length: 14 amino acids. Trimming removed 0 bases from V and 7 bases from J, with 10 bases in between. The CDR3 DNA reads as TGCGCCAGCAGCCAAGATCTAGGCGAGAATGAGCAGTTCTTC. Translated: CASSQDLGENEQFF.

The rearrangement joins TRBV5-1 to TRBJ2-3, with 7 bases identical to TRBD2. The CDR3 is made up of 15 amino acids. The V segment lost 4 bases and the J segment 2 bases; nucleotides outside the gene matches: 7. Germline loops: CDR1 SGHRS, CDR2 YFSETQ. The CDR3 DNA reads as TGCGCCAGCAGCCCAAGGACTAGTTTCACAGATACGCAGTATTTT. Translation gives CASSPRTSFTDTQYF.

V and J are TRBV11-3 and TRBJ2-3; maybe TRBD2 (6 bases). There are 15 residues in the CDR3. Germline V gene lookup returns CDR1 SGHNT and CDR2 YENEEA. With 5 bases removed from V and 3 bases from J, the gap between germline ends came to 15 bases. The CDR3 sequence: CASSPWTGLTDTQYF. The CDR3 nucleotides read TGTGCCAGCAGCCCCTGGACGGGACTTACAGATACGCAGTATTTT.

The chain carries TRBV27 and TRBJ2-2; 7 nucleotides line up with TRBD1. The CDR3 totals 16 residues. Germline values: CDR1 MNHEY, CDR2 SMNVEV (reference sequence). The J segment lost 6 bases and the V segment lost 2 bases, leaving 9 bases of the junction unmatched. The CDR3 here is CASSLVGTVVSGELFF. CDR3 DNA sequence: TGTGCCAGCAGTTTAGTGGGGACAGTAGTCTCCGGGGAGCTGTTTTTT.

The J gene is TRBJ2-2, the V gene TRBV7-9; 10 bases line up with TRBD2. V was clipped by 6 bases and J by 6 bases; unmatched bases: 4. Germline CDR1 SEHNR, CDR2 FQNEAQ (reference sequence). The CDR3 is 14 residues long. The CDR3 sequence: CASRSGLASGELFF. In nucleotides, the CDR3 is TGTGCCAGCAGATCGGGACTAGCGTCCGGGGAGCTGTTTTTT.

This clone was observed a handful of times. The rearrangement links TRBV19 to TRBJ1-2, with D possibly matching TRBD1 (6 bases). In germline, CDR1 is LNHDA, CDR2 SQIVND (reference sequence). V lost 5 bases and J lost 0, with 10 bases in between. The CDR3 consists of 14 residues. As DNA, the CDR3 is TGTGCCAGTAGTTACCAGGGGCCTAACTATGGCTACACCTTC. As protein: CASSYQGPNYGYTF.

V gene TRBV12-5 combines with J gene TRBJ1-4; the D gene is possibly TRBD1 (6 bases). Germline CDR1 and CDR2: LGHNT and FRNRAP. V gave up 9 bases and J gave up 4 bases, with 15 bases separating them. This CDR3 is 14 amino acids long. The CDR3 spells CASALKQGNEKLFF. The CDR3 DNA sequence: TGTGCTAGCGCCCTGAAACAGGGTAATGAAAAACTGTTTTTT.

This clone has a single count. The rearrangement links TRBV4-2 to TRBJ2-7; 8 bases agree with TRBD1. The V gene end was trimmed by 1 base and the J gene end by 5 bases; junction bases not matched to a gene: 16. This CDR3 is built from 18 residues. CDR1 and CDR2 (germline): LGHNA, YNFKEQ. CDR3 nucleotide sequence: TGTGCCAGCAGCCAAGTCGCCGGTAGTCGGCAGGGGGCGAACGAGCAGTACTTC. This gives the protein CASSQVAGSRQGANEQYF.

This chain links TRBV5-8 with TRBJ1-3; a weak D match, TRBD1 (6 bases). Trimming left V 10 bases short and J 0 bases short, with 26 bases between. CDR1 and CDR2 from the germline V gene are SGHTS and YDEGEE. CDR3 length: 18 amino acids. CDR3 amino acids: CARNGGQLTTLSGNTIYF. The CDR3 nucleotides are TGTGCCCGGAACGGGGGGCAACTCACTACCCTCTCTGGAAACACCATATATTTT.

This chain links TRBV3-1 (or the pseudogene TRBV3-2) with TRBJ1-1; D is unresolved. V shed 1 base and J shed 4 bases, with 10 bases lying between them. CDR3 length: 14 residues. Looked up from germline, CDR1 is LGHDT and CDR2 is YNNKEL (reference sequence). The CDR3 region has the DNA TGTGCCAGCAGCCAAGCGTTGAAGAGCACTGAAGCTTTCTTT. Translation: CASSQALKSTEAFF.

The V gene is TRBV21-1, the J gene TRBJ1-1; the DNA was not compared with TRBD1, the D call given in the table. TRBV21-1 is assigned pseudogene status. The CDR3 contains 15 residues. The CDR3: CASSNRGRRNTEAFF. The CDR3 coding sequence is TGTGCCAGCAGCAACAGGGGGCGGAGGAACACTGAAGCTTTCTTT.

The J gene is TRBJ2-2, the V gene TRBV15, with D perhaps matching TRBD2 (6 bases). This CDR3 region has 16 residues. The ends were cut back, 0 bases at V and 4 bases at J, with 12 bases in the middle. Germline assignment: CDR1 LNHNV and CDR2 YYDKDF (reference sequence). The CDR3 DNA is TGTGCCACCAGCAGAGATCGGGGAGGAGGCACCGGGGAGCTGTTTTTT. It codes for CATSRDRGGGTGELFF.

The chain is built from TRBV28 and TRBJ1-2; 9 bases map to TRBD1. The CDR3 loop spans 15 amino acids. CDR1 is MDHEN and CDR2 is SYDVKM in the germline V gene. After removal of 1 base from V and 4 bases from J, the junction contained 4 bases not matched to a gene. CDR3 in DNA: TGTGCCAGCAGTTTATTGGGACAGGGCCTCTATGGCTACACCTTC. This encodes CASSLLGQGLYGYTF.

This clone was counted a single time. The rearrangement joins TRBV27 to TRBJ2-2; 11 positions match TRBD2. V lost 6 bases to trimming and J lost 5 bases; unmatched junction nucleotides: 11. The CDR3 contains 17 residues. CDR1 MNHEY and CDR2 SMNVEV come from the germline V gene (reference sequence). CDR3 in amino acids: CASSPTPTSGVTGELFF. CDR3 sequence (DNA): TGTGCCAGCAGCCCCACCCCGACTAGCGGGGTTACCGGGGAGCTGTTTTTT.

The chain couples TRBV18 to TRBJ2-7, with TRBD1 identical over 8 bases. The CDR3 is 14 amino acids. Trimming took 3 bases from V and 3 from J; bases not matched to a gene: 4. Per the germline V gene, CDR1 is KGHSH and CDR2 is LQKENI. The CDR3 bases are TGTGCCAGCTCACCCCGGGACAGGAACTACGAGCAGTACTTC. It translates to CASSPRDRNYEQYF.

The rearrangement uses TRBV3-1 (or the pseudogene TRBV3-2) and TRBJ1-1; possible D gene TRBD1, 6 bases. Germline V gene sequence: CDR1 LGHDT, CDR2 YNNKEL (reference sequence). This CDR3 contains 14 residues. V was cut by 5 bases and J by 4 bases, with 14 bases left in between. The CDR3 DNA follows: TGTGCCAGCAGCGCGTACAGGGAAACCACTGAAGCTTTCTTT. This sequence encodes CASSAYRETTEAFF.

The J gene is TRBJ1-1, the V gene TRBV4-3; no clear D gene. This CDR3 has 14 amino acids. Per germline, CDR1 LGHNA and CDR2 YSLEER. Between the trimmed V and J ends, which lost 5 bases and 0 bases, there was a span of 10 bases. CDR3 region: CASSAKRVNTEAFF. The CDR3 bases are TGCGCCAGCAGCGCTAAGAGGGTGAACACTGAAGCTTTCTTT.

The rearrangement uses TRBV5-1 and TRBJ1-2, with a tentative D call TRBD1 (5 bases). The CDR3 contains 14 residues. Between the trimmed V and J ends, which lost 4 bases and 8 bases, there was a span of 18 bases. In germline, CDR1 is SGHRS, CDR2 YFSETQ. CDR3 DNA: TGCGCCAGCAGCGTGGGGACCCGGGGGGACGGCTACACCTTC. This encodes CASSVGTRGDGYTF.

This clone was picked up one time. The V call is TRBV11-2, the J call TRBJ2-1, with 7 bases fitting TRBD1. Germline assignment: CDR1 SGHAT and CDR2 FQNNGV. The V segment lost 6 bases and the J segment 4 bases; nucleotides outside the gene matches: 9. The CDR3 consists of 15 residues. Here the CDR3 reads CASRSQGNPYNEQFF. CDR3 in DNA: TGTGCCAGCAGGTCACAGGGGAACCCGTACAATGAGCAGTTCTTC.

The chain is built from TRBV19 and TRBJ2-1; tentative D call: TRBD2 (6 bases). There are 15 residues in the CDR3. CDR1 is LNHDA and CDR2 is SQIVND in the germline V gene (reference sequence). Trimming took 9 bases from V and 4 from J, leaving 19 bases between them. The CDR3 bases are TGTGCCAGCGGGGGTCGCGGGACGGGGTACAATGAGCAGTTCTTC. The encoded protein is CASGGRGTGYNEQFF.

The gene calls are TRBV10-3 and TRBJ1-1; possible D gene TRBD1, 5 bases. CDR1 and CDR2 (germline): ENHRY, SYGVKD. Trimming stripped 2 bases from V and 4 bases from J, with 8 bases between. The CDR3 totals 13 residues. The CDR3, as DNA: TGTGCCATCAGTGAGAGGGGAGGCACTGAAGCTTTCTTT. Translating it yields CAISERGGTEAFF.

The CDR3 loop is CASSLTSGSTDTQYF. CDR3 coding DNA: TGTGCCAGCTCACTCACATCGGGGAGCACAGATACGCAGTATTTT. The chain couples TRBV18 to TRBJ2-3, with D perhaps matching TRBD2 (5 bases). The CDR3 has 15 residues. Trimming left V 4 bases short and J 0 bases short, with 11 bases between. Germline V lookup: CDR1 KGHSH, CDR2 LQKENI.

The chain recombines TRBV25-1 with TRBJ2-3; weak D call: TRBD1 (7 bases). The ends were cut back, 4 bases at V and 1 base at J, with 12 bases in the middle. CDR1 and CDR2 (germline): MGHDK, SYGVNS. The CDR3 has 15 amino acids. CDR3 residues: CASSGQGGGTDTQYF. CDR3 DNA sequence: TGTGCCAGCAGTGGCCAGGGGGGAGGCACAGATACGCAGTATTTT.

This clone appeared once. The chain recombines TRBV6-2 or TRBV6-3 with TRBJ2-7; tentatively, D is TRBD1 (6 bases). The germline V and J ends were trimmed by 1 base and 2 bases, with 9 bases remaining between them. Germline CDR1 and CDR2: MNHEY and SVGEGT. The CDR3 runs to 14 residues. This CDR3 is CASSYLTGTYEQYF. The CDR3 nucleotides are TGTGCCAGCAGTTACTTAACAGGGACCTACGAGCAGTACTTC.

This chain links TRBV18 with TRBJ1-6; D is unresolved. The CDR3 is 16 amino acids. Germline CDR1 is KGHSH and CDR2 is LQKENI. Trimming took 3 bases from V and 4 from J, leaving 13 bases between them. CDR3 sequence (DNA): TGTGCCAGCTCACCTGGTCAGCCGGGGTATAATTCACCCCTCCACTTT. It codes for CASSPGQPGYNSPLHF.